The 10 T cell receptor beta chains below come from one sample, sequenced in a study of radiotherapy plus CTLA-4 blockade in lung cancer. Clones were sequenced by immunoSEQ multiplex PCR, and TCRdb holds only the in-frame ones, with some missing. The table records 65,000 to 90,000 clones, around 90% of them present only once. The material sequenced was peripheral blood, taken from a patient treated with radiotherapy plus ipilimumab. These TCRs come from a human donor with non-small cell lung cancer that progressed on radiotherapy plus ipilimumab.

The CDR3 sequence: CAISESSGSEQYV. The CDR3 nucleotides are TGTGCCATCAGTGAGTCGTCAGGGTCCGAGCAGTACGTC. This chain links TRBV10-3 with TRBJ2-7; maybe TRBD1 (5 bases). The CDR3 loop spans 13 amino acids. Germline V CDR1 and CDR2: ENHRY, SYGVKD. V shed 0 bases and J shed 6 bases, with 9 bases lying between them.

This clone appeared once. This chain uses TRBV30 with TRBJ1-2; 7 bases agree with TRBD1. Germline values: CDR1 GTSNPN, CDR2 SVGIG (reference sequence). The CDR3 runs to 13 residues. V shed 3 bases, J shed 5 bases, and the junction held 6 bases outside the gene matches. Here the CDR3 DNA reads TGTGCCTGGAGGACAGGGAGGCGATATGGCTACACCTTC. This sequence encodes CAWRTGRRYGYTF.

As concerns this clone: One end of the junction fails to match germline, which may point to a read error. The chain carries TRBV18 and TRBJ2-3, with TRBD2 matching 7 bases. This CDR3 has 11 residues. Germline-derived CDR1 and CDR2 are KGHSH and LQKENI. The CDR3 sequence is CASSPGLVVDF. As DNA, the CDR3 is TGTGCCAGCTCCCCTGGACTAGTGGTGGATTTT.

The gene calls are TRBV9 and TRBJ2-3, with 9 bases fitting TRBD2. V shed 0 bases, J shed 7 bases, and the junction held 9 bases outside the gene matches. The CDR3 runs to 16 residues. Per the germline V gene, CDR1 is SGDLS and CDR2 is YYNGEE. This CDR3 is CASSVEVLAGRNTQYF. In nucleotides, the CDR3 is TGTGCCAGCAGCGTAGAAGTGCTAGCGGGAAGGAATACGCAGTATTTT.

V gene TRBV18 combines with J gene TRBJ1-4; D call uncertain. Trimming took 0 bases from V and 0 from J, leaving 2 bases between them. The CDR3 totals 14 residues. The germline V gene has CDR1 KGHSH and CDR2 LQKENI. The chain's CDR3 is CASSPPSTNEKLFF. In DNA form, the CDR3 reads TGTGCCAGCTCACCACCGTCAACTAATGAAAAACTGTTTTTT. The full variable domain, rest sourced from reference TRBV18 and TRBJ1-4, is NAGVMQNPRHLVRRRGQEARLRCSPMKGHSHVYWYRQLPEEGLKFMVYLQKENIIDESGMPKERFSAEFPKEGPSILRIQQVVRGDSAAYFCASSPPSTNEKLFFGSGTQLSVL.

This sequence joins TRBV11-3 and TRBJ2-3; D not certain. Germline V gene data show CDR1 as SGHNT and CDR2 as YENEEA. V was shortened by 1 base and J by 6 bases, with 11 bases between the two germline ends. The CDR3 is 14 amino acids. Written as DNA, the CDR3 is TGTGCCAGCAGCTTAGGGGCTACCATGGATACGCAGTATTTT. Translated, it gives CASSLGATMDTQYF.

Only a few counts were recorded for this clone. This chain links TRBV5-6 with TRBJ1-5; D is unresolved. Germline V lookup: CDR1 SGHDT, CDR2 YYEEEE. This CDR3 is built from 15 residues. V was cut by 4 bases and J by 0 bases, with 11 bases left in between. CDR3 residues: CASSEGPHSNQPQHF. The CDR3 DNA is TGTGCCAGCAGCGAAGGGCCTCATAGCAATCAGCCCCAGCATTTT.

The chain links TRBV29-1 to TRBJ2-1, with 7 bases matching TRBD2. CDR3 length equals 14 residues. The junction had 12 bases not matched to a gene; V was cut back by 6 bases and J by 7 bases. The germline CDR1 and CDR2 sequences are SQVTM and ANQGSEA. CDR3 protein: CSVQASGLNNEQFF. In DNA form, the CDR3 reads TGCAGCGTGCAAGCCTCGGGACTAAATAATGAGCAGTTCTTC.

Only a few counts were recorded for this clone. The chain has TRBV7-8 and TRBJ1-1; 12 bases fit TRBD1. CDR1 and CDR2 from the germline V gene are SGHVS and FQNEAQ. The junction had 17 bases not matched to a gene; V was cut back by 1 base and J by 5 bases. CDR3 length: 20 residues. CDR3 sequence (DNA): TGTGCCAGCAGCTTAGTCCCCCGCCGGGACAGGGGGCGCCTAGGGACTGAAGCTTTCTTT. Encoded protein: CASSLVPRRDRGRLGTEAFF. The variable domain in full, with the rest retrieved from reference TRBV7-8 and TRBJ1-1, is GAGVSQSPRYKVAKRGQDVALRCDPISGHVSLFWYQQALGQGPEFLTYFQNEAQLDKSGLPSDRFFAERPEGSVSTLKIQRTQQEDSAVYLCASSLVPRRDRGRLGTEAFFGQGTRLTVV.

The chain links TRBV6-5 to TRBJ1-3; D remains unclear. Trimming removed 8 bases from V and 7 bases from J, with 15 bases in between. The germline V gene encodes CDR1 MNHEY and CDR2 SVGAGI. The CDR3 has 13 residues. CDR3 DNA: TGTGCCAGCCGGAAGACGAGTAGGAACACCATATATTTT. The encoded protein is CASRKTSRNTIYF.